The following is a T cell receptor beta chain sequence with its context. What it binds is not known. The CDR3 is 14 residues long. The ends lost 4 bases at V and 10 bases at J; junction bases unmatched: 6. CDR1 is SGHNT, CDR2 YYREEE, per germline (reference sequence). This PCR relied on a set of 60 Vbeta primers and 13 Jbeta primers. The authors' processing: In a later analysis, of 70 million to 85 million unique beta chains, roughly 9.9 million appeared in at least two donors. The table came from immunoSEQ multiplex PCR; TCRdb's copy has only in-frame clones and leaves some out. V, J and clone size are taken as reported in that table, and D and trimming were inferred from the DNA itself. The sample includes roughly 130,000 clones, about 80% of them seen just once. The sample comes from a study of cytomegalovirus exposure and HLA in healthy donors. Study results and limitations: Presence/absence analyses supposed approximately even sequencing depth among donors. Highest at DRB1 and lowest at HLA-C, TCR association rates differed among HLA loci in a later analysis. Only CMV serostatus was available as immune exposure information.

This TCR derives from a man aged 25-45 years in good health and CMV-seronegative. The sequenced material came from PBMCs. The chain employs TRBV5-4 and TRBJ1-6, with TRBD1 identical over 9 bases. The CDR3 DNA follows: TGTGCCAGCAGCCCGGACAGGGGACTATCACCCCTCCACTTT. Protein sequence: CASSPDRGLSPLHF.